This passage covers 11 T cell receptor beta chains from one sample sequenced in a study of blood T cell repertoires in COVID-19. This table comes from immunoSEQ multiplex PCR, and its TCRdb copy is limited to in-frame clones, with some not included. Of about 83,000 clones listed, approximately 85% are singletons. The sequenced material came from peripheral blood. The receptors derive from a man between 45 and 60 years old with active COVID-19.

The rearrangement uses TRBV3-1 (or the pseudogene TRBV3-2) and TRBJ1-2, with D tentatively TRBD1 (6 bases). CDR3 length equals 15 residues. Trimming shortened V by 3 bases and J by 3 bases, and 14 bases separated the two germline ends. Germline-derived CDR1 and CDR2 are LGHDT and YNNKEL (reference sequence). The CDR3 reads CASSHDRDTYYGYTF. DNA of the CDR3: TGTGCCAGCAGCCATGACCGGGACACTTACTATGGCTACACCTTC.

The gene calls are TRBV30 and TRBJ2-7; D is undetermined. CDR1 and CDR2 from the germline V gene are GTSNPN and SVGIG (reference sequence). The CDR3 covers 13 residues. Trimming stripped 3 bases from V and 5 bases from J, with 14 bases between. The CDR3 is CAWRSLQVHEQYF. CDR3 coding DNA: TGTGCCTGGAGGTCACTTCAGGTTCACGAGCAGTACTTC.

This chain uses TRBV3-1 (or the pseudogene TRBV3-2) with TRBJ2-1, with TRBD2 matching 8 bases. Per germline, CDR1 LGHDT and CDR2 YNNKEL (reference sequence). The CDR3 loop spans 14 amino acids. The junction had 5 bases not matched to a gene; V was cut back by 4 bases and J by 6 bases. The CDR3 nucleotides read TGTGCCAGCAGCCTAGCGGGATGGGGCAATGAGCAGTTCTTC. Its translation: CASSLAGWGNEQFF.

As for this clone: In the same sample, other DNA sequences code for this CDR3. The chain is built from TRBV18 and TRBJ1-2; D call uncertain. Germline V gene lookup returns CDR1 KGHSH and CDR2 LQKENI. This CDR3 is 14 amino acids long. Deletions cut 2 bases from V and 4 bases from J, with 11 bases between. The CDR3 DNA sequence: TGTGCCAGCTCACCATCGGACGGAGGCTATGGCTACACCTTC. As protein: CASSPSDGGYGYTF.

V and J are TRBV28 and TRBJ1-3; 8 bases fit TRBD1. The CDR3 runs to 15 residues. The germline CDR1 and CDR2 sequences are MDHEN and SYDVKM. V was clipped by 3 bases and J by 2 bases; unmatched bases: 3. The CDR3 DNA reads TGTGCCAGCAGTTTCCCAGGGGGCACTGGAAACACCATATATTTT. It yields the protein CASSFPGGTGNTIYF.

In this sample, this clone turned up a few times. The chain recombines TRBV19 with TRBJ1-5; D gene uncertain. The V end was cut by 2 bases, the J end by 4 bases, with 6 bases between. Germline V gives CDR1 LNHDA, CDR2 SQIVND (reference sequence). This CDR3 comprises 13 residues. The chain's CDR3 is CASSISVNQPQHF. In nucleotides, the CDR3 is TGTGCCAGTAGTATATCGGTAAATCAGCCCCAGCATTTT.

This chain links TRBV6-5 with TRBJ2-5, with a weak D call TRBD2 (7 bases). CDR1 and CDR2 (germline): MNHEY, SVGAGI. V gave up 7 bases and J gave up 2 bases, with 8 bases separating them. This CDR3 is built from 12 residues. The CDR3 DNA is TGTGCCAGCAAGGGGGGGCAAGAGACCCAGTACTTC. Its translation is CASKGGQETQYF.

The chain combines TRBV10-3 with TRBJ1-1, with 8 nucleotides matching TRBD1. From germline, CDR1 is ENHRY and CDR2 SYGVKD. The CDR3 runs to 16 residues. V was pared by 10 bases and J by 1 base, with 14 bases of the junction left unmatched. The DNA of the CDR3 is TGTGCCACCATAAACCAGGGGGCGCGGACGAACACTGAAGCTTTCTTT. It translates to CATINQGARTNTEAFF.

The chain combines TRBV4-3 with TRBJ2-5; TRBD2 agrees at 8 bases. Trimming took 3 bases from V and 5 from J; bases not matched to a gene: 5. The CDR3 spans 14 residues. Germline CDR1 reads LGHNA; CDR2 reads YSLEER. The CDR3 DNA reads as TGCGCCAGCAGCCATGAGCGGGGGTCGGAGACCCAGTACTTC. It yields the protein CASSHERGSETQYF.

V and J are TRBV7-8 and TRBJ2-1, with D hard to call. V lost 5 bases and J lost 8, with 10 bases in between. The CDR3 covers 12 residues. Per the germline V gene, CDR1 is SGHVS and CDR2 is FQNEAQ. CDR3 loop: CASSPASDEQFF. CDR3 coding DNA: TGTGCCAGCAGCCCAGCGAGCGATGAGCAGTTCTTC.

The rearrangement links TRBV28 to TRBJ1-5; no firm D call. The CDR3 runs to 13 residues. V shed 1 base and J shed 8 bases, with 9 bases lying between them. CDR1 is MDHEN, CDR2 SYDVKM, per germline. CDR3 nucleotides: TGTGCCAGCAGTTTATTGGGCCTTGAGCCCCAGCATTTT. Translated, it gives CASSLLGLEPQHF.